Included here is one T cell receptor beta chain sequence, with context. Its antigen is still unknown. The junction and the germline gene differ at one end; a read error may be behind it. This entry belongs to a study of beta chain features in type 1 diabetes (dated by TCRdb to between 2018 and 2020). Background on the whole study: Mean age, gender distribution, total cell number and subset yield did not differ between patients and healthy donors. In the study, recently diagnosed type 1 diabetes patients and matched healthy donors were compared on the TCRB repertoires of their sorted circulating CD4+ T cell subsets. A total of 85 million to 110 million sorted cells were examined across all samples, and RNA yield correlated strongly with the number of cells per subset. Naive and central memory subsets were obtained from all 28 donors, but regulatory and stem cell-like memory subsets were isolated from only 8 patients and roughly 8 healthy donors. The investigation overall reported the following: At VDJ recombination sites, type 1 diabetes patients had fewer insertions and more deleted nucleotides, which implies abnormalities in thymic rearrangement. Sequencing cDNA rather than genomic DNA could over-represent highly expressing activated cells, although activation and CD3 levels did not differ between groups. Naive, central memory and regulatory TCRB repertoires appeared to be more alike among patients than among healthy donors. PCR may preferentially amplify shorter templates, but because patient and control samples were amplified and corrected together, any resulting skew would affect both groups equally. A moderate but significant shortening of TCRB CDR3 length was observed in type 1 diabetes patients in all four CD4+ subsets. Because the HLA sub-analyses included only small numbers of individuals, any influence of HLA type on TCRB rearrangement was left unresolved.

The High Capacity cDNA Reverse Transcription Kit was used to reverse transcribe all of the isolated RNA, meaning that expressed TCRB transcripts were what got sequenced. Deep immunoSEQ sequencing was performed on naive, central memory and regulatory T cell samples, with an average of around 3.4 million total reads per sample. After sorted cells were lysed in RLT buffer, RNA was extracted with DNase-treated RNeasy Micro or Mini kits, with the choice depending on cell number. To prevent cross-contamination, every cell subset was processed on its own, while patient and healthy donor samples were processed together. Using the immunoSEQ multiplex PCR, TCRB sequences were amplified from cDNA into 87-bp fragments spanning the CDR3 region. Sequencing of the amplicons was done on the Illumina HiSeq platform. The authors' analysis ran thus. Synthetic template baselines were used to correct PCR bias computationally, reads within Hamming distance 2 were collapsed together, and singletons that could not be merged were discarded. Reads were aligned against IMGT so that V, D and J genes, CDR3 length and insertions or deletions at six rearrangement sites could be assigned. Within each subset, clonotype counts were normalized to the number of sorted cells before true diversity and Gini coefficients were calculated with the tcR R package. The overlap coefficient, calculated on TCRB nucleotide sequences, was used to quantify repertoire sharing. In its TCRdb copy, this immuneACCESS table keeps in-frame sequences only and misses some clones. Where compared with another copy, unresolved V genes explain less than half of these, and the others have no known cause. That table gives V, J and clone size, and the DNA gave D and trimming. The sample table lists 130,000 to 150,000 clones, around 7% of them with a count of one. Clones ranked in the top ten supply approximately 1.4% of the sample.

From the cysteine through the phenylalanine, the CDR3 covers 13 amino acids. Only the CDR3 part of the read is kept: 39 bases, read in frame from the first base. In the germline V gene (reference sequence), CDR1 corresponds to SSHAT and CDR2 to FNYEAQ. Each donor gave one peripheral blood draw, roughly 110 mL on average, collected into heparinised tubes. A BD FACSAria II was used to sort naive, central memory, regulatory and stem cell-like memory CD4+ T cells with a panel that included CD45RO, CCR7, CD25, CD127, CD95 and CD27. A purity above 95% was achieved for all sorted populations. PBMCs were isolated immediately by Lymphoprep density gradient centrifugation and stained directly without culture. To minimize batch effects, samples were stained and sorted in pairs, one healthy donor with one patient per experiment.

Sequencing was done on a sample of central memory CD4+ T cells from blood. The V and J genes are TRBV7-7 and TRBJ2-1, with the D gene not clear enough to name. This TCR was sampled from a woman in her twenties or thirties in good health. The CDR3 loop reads CASSLVGHNEQFF. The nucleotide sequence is TGTGCTAGCAGCTTAGTGGGCCACAATGAGCAGTTCTTC. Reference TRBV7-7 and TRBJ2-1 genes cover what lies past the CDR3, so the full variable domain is GAGVSQSPRYKVTKRGQDVTLRCDPISSHATLYWYQQALGQGPEFLTYFNYEAQPDKSGLPSDRFSAERPEGSISTLTIQRTEQRDSAMYRCASSLVGHNEQFFGPGTRLTVL.